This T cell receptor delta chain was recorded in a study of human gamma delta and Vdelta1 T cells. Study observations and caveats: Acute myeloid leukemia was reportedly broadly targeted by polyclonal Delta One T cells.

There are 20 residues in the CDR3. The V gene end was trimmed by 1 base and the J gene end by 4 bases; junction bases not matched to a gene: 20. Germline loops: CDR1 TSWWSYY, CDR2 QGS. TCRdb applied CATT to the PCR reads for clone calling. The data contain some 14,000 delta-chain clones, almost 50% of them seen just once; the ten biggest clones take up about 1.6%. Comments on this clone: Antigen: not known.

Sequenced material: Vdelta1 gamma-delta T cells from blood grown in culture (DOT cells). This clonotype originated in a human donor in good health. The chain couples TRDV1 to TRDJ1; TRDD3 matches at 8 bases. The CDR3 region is CALGEPPLGVEVGDLDKLIF. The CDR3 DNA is TGTGCTCTTGGGGAACCCCCTTTAGGAGTCGAAGTGGGGGATCTCGATAAACTCATCTTT.